This TCR beta chain came from a study of T cells in tuberculosis (dated by TCRdb to the late 2010s). Regarding the research as a whole: The study combined CD1B tetramers and high-throughput TCR immunosequencing to characterize T cells specific for the mycobacterial lipid antigen glucose monomycolate (GMM). In a South African clinical cohort, IGRA-negative adolescents, IGRA-positive adolescents with latent tuberculosis and adults with active tuberculosis were compared, with 9 to 10 people in each group. PBMC from active tuberculosis patients were archived either before standard anti-tuberculosis treatment began or within 7 days of the start of that treatment.

Study-wide findings and limitations: Smaller mean NN-distances to GMM-specific TCRs were observed in active tuberculosis TCR-alpha repertoires than in IGRA-negative controls, suggesting clonal expansion of GMM-specific TCRs. Smaller NN-distances were partly driven by shorter CDR3-alpha lengths in active tuberculosis patients, and statistical significance was not reached for the TCR-beta difference. Which clinical samples got chosen depended on the availability of cryopreserved specimens, and the active tuberculosis cases were adults, whereas the controls were adolescents. A classifier using the diverse GMM-specific repertoire reached 87% accuracy (AUROC approximately 0.9), compared with over 60% accuracy using GEM motif frequencies.

Of note for this clone: Its antigen remains undetermined. The sample holds no much larger clone one base away, and base qualities are not on file.

TCR libraries were generated with the immunoSEQ multiplex PCR assay, using TCR-beta and/or TCR-alpha/delta assays for each sample. The amplified TCR libraries were sequenced on the Illumina high-throughput platform. In the original analysis: Clustering and dimensionality reduction relied on pairwise TCRdist distances among GMM-specific receptors from T cells that were either sorted ex vivo or expanded in vitro. Each clinical repertoire received a mean NN-distance score, defined as the average TCRdist to the nearest 10% of tetramer-positive reference sequences. GEM TCR motif frequency was calculated as the fraction of unique TCRs that matched known GEM sequences by V/J usage and CDR3 length. Linear discriminant analysis with leave-one-out cross-validation, implemented in scikit-learn, was used to classify active tuberculosis. TCRdb carries this immuneACCESS record with in-frame sequences only. Its versions omit some clonotypes, under half of them owing to an unresolved V gene in the studies checked, with the rest unexplained. From that table come the V and J calls and clone size; the DNA was used to work out D and trimming. The sample table holds roughly 35,000 clones, of which 90% to 95% were seen once. The ten largest clones capture roughly 6.4% of the sample.

Counted from cysteine to phenylalanine, this CDR3 has 14 amino acids. Solely the CDR3 DNA is kept, with 42 bases framed from the first base. The germline V and J ends show losses of 0 bases and 7 bases respectively, and no gene match explains 6 bases of the junction. The germline V gene (reference sequence) sets CDR1 to SGHKS and CDR2 to YYEKEE. This specimen's time point label, interpreted: new active TB diagnosis, blood taken before or within 7 days of starting treatment. Active tuberculosis patients were HIV-seronegative South African adults aged 18 years or older with a new diagnosis. Confirmation of active tuberculosis was based on positive sputum smear microscopy and/or a positive M. tuberculosis culture. Immunosequencing of unsorted cryopreserved PBMC covered, on average, around 100,000 T cells per clinical donor.

The chain employs TRBV5-5 and TRBJ1-2; TRBD1 fits 7 bases in the junction. The sequence was collected from an adult with tuberculosis. Some clones in this sample may be carry-over from other donors' samples. This specimen was PBMCs, taken at tuberculosis diagnosis. The CDR3 has the sequence CASSLGQGVGGYTF. The DNA sequence follows: TGTGCCAGCAGCTTGGGACAGGGCGTAGGTGGCTACACCTTC. This CDR3, with the reference TRBV5-5 and TRBJ1-2 proteins standing in past its ends, gives the full variable domain DAGVTQSPTHLIKTRGQQVTLRCSPISGHKSVSWYQQVLGQGPQFIFQYYEKEERGRGNFPDRFSARQFPNYSSELNVNALLLGDSALYLCASSLGQGVGGYTFGSGTRLTVV.